A selection of T cell receptor beta chains follows, all from one sample in a study of T cell repertoires in cytomegalovirus infection. MiXCR was run by TCRdb on the reads, yielding one entry per CDR3 protein. The sample consists of about 450,000 distinct CDR3 sequences, around 32% of them appearing once. Sequencing was carried out using PBMCs. These receptors all come from a human donor in good health (CMV status not recorded). Some clones in this sample may be carry-over from other donors' samples. Both conserved end residues are trimmed from each CDR3. A clone size is listed for some rows: how often the clone was seen (once, few, many), or a class if it is expanded.

J gene: TRBJ1-2; V gene: TRBV5-4; CDR3 length: 11; clone size: .; CDR3 protein: ASIQQGGYGYT
J gene: TRBJ2-1; V gene: TRBV11-1; CDR3 length: 13; clone size: few; CDR3 protein: ASSPMRASYNEQF
J gene: TRBJ2-1; V gene: TRBV2; CDR3 length: 13; clone size: few; CDR3 protein: ASSETQGAYNEQF
J gene: TRBJ2-1; V gene: TRBV7-2; CDR3 length: 10; clone size: many; CDR3 protein: ASSFQGREQF
J gene: TRBJ2-1; V gene: TRBV28; CDR3 length: 13; clone size: few; CDR3 protein: ASSGRAATSNEQF
J gene: TRBJ2-1; V gene: TRBV5-1; CDR3 length: 12; clone size: .; CDR3 protein: ASSLIPGPSEQF
J gene: TRBJ2-1; V gene: TRBV6-6; CDR3 length: 13; clone size: many; CDR3 protein: ASSYGTGGYNEQF
J gene: TRBJ1-2; V gene: TRBV28; CDR3 length: 12; clone size: .; CDR3 protein: ASKREGTSYGYK
J gene: TRBJ2-6; V gene: TRBV14; CDR3 length: 13; clone size: many; CDR3 protein: ASSQVGAGANVLT
J gene: TRBJ2-7; V gene: TRBV5-4; CDR3 length: 12; clone size: .; CDR3 protein: ASSVGDRGYEQY
J gene: TRBJ1-5; V gene: TRBV2; CDR3 length: 12; clone size: once; CDR3 protein: ASRQGRSNQPQH
J gene: TRBJ1-1; V gene: TRBV4-1; CDR3 length: 14; clone size: .; CDR3 protein: ASSQVRGAGYTEAL
J gene: TRBJ1-4; V gene: TRBV7-6; CDR3 length: 14; clone size: few; CDR3 protein: ASSHGQGAANEKLF
J gene: TRBJ2-1; V gene: TRBV6-2/TRBV6-3; CDR3 length: 14; clone size: .; CDR3 protein: ASSYVGLAGLNEQF
J gene: TRBJ1-2; V gene: TRBV2; CDR3 length: 13; clone size: few; CDR3 protein: ASSDVRGSLYGYT
J gene: TRBJ1-1; V gene: TRBV15; CDR3 length: 12; clone size: .; CDR3 protein: ATSIDRGHTEAF
J gene: TRBJ1-5; V gene: TRBV5-6; CDR3 length: 12; clone size: .; CDR3 protein: ASSYGTSNQPQH
J gene: TRBJ2-1; V gene: TRBV29-1; CDR3 length: 14; clone size: .; CDR3 protein: SVEFLKTVKGLGQF
J gene: TRBJ1-1; V gene: TRBV7-9; CDR3 length: 10; clone size: many; CDR3 protein: ASSSIKLVAF
J gene: TRBJ2-3; V gene: TRBV7-8; CDR3 length: 13; clone size: .; CDR3 protein: ASSLQKGDLNTQY
J gene: TRBJ1-2; V gene: TRBV6-1; CDR3 length: 13; clone size: many; CDR3 protein: ASSEGQIKNYGYT
J gene: TRBJ1-1; V gene: TRBV18; CDR3 length: 13; clone size: once; CDR3 protein: ASSPLMGANTEAF
J gene: TRBJ2-7; V gene: TRBV6-2/TRBV6-3; CDR3 length: 14; clone size: .; CDR3 protein: ASSPPIGQWKYEQY
J gene: TRBJ2-1; V gene: TRBV25-1; CDR3 length: 14; clone size: .; CDR3 protein: ARSPPNGGFFNEQF
J gene: TRBJ2-1; V gene: TRBV20-1; CDR3 length: 12; clone size: .; CDR3 protein: SARTSGAYNEQF
J gene: TRBJ1-1; V gene: TRBV5-8; CDR3 length: 10; clone size: .; CDR3 protein: ASSLYKTEAF
J gene: TRBJ2-3; V gene: TRBV7-8; CDR3 length: 10; clone size: many; CDR3 protein: ASSPNGDTQY
J gene: TRBJ2-3; V gene: TRBV10-3; CDR3 length: 9; clone size: few; CDR3 protein: AISEGGTQY
J gene: TRBJ2-1; V gene: TRBV5-6; CDR3 length: 14; clone size: once; CDR3 protein: ASSWPGRRKSNEQF
J gene: TRBJ2-2; V gene: TRBV7-8; CDR3 length: 14; clone size: .; CDR3 protein: ASSLVSRAGTGELF
J gene: TRBJ2-2; V gene: TRBV6-2/TRBV6-3; CDR3 length: 12; clone size: .; CDR3 protein: ASSQIQGTGELF
J gene: TRBJ2-1; V gene: TRBV20-1; CDR3 length: 12; clone size: .; CDR3 protein: SASEIYRENEQF
J gene: TRBJ2-1; V gene: TRBV4-3; CDR3 length: 13; clone size: .; CDR3 protein: ASSQLGLAGGQQF
J gene: TRBJ1-5; V gene: TRBV7-2; CDR3 length: 14; clone size: few; CDR3 protein: ASSLFGGHSNQPQH
J gene: TRBJ2-1; V gene: TRBV6-5; CDR3 length: 13; clone size: .; CDR3 protein: ATHPPGLSYNEQF
J gene: TRBJ2-1; V gene: TRBV19; CDR3 length: 12; clone size: few; CDR3 protein: ASRMTGGSNEQF
J gene: TRBJ2-3; V gene: TRBV24-1; CDR3 length: 16; clone size: .; CDR3 protein: ATSDRGLAGGVWDTQY
J gene: TRBJ1-5; V gene: TRBV18; CDR3 length: 11; clone size: few; CDR3 protein: ASSPMGDQPQH
J gene: TRBJ2-1; V gene: TRBV6-6; CDR3 length: 12; clone size: few; CDR3 protein: ASSLDRGLSEQF
J gene: TRBJ1-1; V gene: TRBV12-3/TRBV12-4; CDR3 length: 13; clone size: few; CDR3 protein: ASSSYPGEHTEAF
J gene: TRBJ2-7; V gene: TRBV25-1; CDR3 length: 12; clone size: .; CDR3 protein: ASSSLTGTYEQY
J gene: TRBJ2-3; V gene: TRBV14; CDR3 length: 12; clone size: few; CDR3 protein: ASSQVPVTDTQY
J gene: TRBJ2-3; V gene: TRBV7-9; CDR3 length: 16; clone size: few; CDR3 protein: ASKGGGGPRTYTDTQY
J gene: TRBJ1-1; V gene: TRBV9; CDR3 length: 12; clone size: .; CDR3 protein: ASSQGPSLTEAF
J gene: TRBJ1-4; V gene: TRBV12-3/TRBV12-4; CDR3 length: 11; clone size: few; CDR3 protein: ASTGQEGEKLF
J gene: TRBJ2-3; V gene: TRBV6-6; CDR3 length: 13; clone size: .; CDR3 protein: ASSYSGGAGDTQY
J gene: TRBJ1-1; V gene: TRBV4-1; CDR3 length: 11; clone size: .; CDR3 protein: ASSQDSNTEAF
J gene: TRBJ2-3; V gene: TRBV4-1; CDR3 length: 13; clone size: .; CDR3 protein: ASSQARGKTDTQY
J gene: TRBJ2-5; V gene: TRBV5-4; CDR3 length: 13; clone size: .; CDR3 protein: ASSLGHPPRETQY
J gene: TRBJ2-2; V gene: TRBV24-1; CDR3 length: 11; clone size: .; CDR3 protein: ATSAGFTGELF
J gene: TRBJ2-2; V gene: TRBV12-3/TRBV12-4; CDR3 length: 14; clone size: .; CDR3 protein: ASRPAGRLNTGELF
J gene: TRBJ2-5; V gene: TRBV2; CDR3 length: 11; clone size: .; CDR3 protein: ASTGTAQETQY